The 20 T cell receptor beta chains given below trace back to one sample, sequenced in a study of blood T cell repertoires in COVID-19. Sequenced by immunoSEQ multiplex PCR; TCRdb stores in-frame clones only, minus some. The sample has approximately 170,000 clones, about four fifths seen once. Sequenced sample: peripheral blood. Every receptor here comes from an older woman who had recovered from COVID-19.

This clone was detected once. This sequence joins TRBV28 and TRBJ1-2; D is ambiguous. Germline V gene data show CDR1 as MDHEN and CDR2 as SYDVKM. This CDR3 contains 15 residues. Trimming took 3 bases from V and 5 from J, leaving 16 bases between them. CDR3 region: CASSLSVTPGYGYTF. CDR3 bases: TGTGCCAGCAGTTTGTCGGTAACCCCTGGTTATGGCTACACCTTC.

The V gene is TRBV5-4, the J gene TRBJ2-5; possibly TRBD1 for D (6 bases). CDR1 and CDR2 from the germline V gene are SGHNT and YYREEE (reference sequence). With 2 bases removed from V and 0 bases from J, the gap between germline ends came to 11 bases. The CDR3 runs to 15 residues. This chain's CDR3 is CASSLQGANQETQYF. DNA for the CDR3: TGTGCCAGCAGCTTACAGGGTGCGAACCAAGAGACCCAGTACTTC.

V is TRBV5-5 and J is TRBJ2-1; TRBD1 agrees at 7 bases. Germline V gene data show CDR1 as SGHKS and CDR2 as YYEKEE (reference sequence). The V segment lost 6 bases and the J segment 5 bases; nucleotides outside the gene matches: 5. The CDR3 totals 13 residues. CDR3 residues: CASTRDSHNEQFF. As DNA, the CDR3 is TGTGCCAGCACCCGGGACAGCCACAATGAGCAGTTCTTC. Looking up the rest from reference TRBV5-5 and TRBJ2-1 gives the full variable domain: DAGVTQSPTHLIKTRGQQVTLRCSPISGHKSVSWYQQVLGQGPQFIFQYYEKEERGRGNFPDRFSARQFPNYSSELNVNALLLGDSALYLCASTRDSHNEQFFGPGTRLTVL.

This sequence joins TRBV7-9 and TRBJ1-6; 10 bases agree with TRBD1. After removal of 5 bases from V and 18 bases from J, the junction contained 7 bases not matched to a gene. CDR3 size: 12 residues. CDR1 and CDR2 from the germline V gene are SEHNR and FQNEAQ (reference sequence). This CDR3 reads CASSNADRGPHF. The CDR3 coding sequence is TGTGCCAGCAGCAACGCCGACAGGGGGCCCCACTTT.

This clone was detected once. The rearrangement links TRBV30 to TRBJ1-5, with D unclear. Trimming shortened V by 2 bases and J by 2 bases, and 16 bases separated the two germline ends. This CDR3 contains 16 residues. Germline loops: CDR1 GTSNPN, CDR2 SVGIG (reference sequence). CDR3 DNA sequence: TGTGCCTGGAGTTCCGAGGGCACCCGGGGCAATCAGCCCCAGCATTTT. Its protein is CAWSSEGTRGNQPQHF.

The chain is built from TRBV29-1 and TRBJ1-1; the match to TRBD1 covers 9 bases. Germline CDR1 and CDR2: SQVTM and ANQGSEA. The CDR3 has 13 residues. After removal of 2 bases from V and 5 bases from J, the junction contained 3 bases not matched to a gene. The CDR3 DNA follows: TGCAGCGTTGAACCGACAGGGGGTACTGAAGCTTTCTTT. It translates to CSVEPTGGTEAFF.

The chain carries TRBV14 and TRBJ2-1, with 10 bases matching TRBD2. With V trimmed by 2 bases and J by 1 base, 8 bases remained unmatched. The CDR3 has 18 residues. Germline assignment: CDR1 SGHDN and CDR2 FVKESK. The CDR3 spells CASSQPSGRGGSYNEQFF. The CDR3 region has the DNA TGTGCCAGCAGCCAACCTAGCGGGAGAGGGGGGTCCTACAATGAGCAGTTCTTC.

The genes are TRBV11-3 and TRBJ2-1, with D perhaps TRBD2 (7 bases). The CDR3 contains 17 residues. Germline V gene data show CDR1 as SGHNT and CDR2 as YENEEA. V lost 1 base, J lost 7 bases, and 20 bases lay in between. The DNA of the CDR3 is TGTGCCAGCAGCTTAGCCCCCGGGGAGGGGGGGGGAAATGAGCAGTTCTTC. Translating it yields CASSLAPGEGGGNEQFF.

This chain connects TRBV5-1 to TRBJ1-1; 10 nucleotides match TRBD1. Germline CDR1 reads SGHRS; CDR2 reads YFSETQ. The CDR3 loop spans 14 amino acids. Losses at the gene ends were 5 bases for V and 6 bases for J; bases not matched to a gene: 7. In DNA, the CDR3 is TGCGCCAGCAGGACCGGGACAGGGGCCCCTGAAGCTTTCTTT. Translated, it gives CASRTGTGAPEAFF.

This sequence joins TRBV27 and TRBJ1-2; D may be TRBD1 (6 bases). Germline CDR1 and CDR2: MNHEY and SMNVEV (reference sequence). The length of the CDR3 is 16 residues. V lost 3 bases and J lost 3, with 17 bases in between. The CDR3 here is CASSFGGRLGDYGYTF. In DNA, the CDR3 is TGTGCCAGCAGTTTTGGGGGCCGATTAGGGGACTATGGCTACACCTTC.

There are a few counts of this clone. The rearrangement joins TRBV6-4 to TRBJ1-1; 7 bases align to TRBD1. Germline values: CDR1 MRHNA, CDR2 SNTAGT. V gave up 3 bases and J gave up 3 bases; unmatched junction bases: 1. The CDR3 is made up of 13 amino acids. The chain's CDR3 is CASSEGGDTEAFF. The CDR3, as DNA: TGTGCCAGCAGTGAAGGGGGCGACACTGAAGCTTTCTTT.

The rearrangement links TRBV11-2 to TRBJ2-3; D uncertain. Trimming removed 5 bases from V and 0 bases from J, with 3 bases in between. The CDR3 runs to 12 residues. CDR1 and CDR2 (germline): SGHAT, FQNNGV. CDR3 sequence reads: CASSQSTDTQYF. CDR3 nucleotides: TGTGCCAGCAGCCAGAGCACAGATACGCAGTATTTT.

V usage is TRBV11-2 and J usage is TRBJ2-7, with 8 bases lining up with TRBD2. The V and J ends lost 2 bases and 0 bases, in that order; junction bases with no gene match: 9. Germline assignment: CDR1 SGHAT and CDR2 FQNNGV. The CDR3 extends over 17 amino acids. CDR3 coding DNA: TGTGCCAGCAGCTTATCGGCCGGGACTAGTTTCTCCTACGAGCAGTACTTC. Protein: CASSLSAGTSFSYEQYF.

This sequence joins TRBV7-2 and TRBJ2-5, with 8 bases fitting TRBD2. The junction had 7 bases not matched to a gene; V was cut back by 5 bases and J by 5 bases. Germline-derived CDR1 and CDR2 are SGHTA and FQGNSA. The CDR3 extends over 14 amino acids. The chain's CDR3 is CASSGRGAPETQYF. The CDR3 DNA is TGTGCCAGCAGCGGGCGGGGGGCGCCGGAGACCCAGTACTTC. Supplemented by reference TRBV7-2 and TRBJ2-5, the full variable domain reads GAGVSQSPSNKVTEKGKDVELRCDPISGHTALYWYRQSLGQGLEFLIYFQGNSAPDKSGLPSDRFSAERTGGSVSTLTIQRTQQEDSAVYLCASSGRGAPETQYFGPGTRLLVL.

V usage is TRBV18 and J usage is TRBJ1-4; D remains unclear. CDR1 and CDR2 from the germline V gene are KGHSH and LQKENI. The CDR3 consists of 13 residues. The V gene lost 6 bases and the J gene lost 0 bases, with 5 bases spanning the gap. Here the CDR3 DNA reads TGTGCCAGCTCTTTCGCAACTAATGAAAAACTGTTTTTT. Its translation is CASSFATNEKLFF.

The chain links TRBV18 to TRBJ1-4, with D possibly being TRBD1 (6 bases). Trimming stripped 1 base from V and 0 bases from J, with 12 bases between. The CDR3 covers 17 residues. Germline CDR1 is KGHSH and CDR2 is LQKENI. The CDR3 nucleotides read TGTGCCAGCTCACCACAGGGACAAGAAGCAACTAATGAAAAACTGTTTTTT. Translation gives CASSPQGQEATNEKLFF.

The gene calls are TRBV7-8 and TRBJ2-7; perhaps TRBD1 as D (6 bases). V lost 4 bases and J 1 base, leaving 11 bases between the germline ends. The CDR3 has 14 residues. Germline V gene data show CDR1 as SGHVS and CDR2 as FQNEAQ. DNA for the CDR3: TGTGCCAGCAGCTCACAGGGTGGGTCCTACGAGCAGTACTTC. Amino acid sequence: CASSSQGGSYEQYF.

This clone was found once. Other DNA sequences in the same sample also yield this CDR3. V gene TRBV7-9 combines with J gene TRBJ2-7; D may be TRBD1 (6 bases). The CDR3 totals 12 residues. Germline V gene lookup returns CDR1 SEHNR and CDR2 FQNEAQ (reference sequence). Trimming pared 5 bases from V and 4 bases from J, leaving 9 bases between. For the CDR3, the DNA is TGTGCCAGCAGCCCGAGGGGGTACGAGCAGTACTTC. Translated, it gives CASSPRGYEQYF. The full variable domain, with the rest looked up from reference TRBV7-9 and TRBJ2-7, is DTGVSQNPRHKITKRGQNVTFRCDPISEHNRLYWYRQTLGQGPEFLTYFQNEAQLEKSRLLSDRFSAERPKGSFSTLEIQRTEQGDSAMYLCASSPRGYEQYFGPGTRLTVT.

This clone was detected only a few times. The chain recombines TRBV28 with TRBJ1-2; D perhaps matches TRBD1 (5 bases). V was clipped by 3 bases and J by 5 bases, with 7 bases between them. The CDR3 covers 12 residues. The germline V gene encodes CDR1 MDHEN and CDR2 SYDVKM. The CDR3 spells CASSFRGYGYTF. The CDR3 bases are TGTGCCAGCAGTTTCCGGGGGTATGGCTACACCTTC.

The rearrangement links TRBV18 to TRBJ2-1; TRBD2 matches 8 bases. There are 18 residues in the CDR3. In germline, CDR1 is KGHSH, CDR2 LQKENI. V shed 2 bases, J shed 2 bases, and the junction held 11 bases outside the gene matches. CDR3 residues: CASSPGLAGPLPYNEQFF. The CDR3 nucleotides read TGTGCCAGCTCACCAGGACTAGCAGGCCCGCTTCCCTACAATGAGCAGTTCTTC.